This paragraph reports one T cell receptor (beta chain). Trimming left V 1 base short and J 4 bases short, with 15 bases between. There are 15 residues in the CDR3. Germline V lookup: CDR1 SGHRS, CDR2 YFSETQ. This sample is part of a study of PD-L1 blockade in urothelial cancer. On the study more broadly: Patients' histories included 0 to 3 prior chemotherapy regimens.

Measured with immunoSEQ multiplex PCR; TCRdb has only the in-frame clones, and not every one. The sample carries about 38,000 clones, 80% to 95% recorded once. V is TRBV5-1 and J is TRBJ2-7; D is perhaps TRBD2 (6 bases). The sequencing here drew on PBMCs, taken around atezolizumab (anti-PD-L1) treatment. This sequence was found in a man between 65 and 85 years old with urothelial cancer. CDR3 in amino acids: CASSLMPGVGYEQYF. Here the CDR3 DNA reads TGCGCCAGCAGCTTGATGCCGGGAGTAGGTTACGAGCAGTACTTC.